A single sample gave rise to the 27 T cell receptor beta chains below, sequenced in a study of blood T cell repertoires in COVID-19. Assay used: immunoSEQ multiplex PCR; TCRdb lists only in-frame clones, some missing. The sample comprises about 310,000 clones, about 88% of which are singletons, and about 1.2% rests with the top ten. The sample comprised peripheral blood. The source is a man in his sixties or seventies with acute or convalescent COVID-19.

The chain carries TRBV21-1 and TRBJ2-1; whether TRBD1, the table's D call, matches the DNA was not checked. TRBV21-1 is listed as a pseudogene. This CDR3 region has 13 residues. The CDR3 sequence is CASKDRGSGEQFF. CDR3 sequence (DNA): TGTGCCAGCAAGGACAGGGGTAGTGGTGAGCAGTTCTTC.

This clone was seen a few times. The gene calls are TRBV10-3 and TRBJ1-6; tentatively, D is TRBD1 (6 bases). Trimming left V 6 bases short and J 7 bases short, with 13 bases between. This CDR3 is 14 amino acids long. Germline-derived CDR1 and CDR2 are ENHRY and SYGVKD. The chain's CDR3 is CAIRTDSSNSPLHF. The CDR3 DNA is TGTGCCATCAGGACGGACAGTAGCAATTCACCCCTCCACTTT.

The chain is built from TRBV19 and TRBJ2-3, with D perhaps TRBD1 (6 bases). In germline, CDR1 is LNHDA, CDR2 SQIVND (reference sequence). Trimming cost V 5 bases and J 3 bases, with 12 bases left between them. The CDR3 consists of 14 residues. The CDR3 DNA sequence: TGTGCCAGTAGTTTGGGGGCCAGTACAGATACGCAGTATTTT. Its protein is CASSLGASTDTQYF.

This clone was picked up one time. In DNA, the CDR3 is TGTGCCACCACGTTACTACCCTATGGCTACACCTTC. It codes for CATTLLPYGYTF. V is TRBV28 and J is TRBJ1-2; D call uncertain. Trimming shortened V by 10 bases and J by 4 bases, and 13 bases separated the two germline ends. The CDR3 is 12 residues long. Germline values: CDR1 MDHEN, CDR2 SYDVKM.

This chain joins TRBV2 and TRBJ2-1; the match to TRBD1 covers 8 bases. The CDR3 is 14 amino acids. Unmatched junction bases numbered 4, after V lost 2 bases and J lost 7 bases. Germline lookup yields CDR1 SNHLY and CDR2 FYNNEI. The CDR3 DNA is TGTGCCAGCAGTGAACTACAGGGGGTGAATGAGCAGTTCTTC. This sequence encodes CASSELQGVNEQFF.

V and J are TRBV6-5 and TRBJ1-5, with TRBD1 as a possible D gene (6 bases). Germline V lookup: CDR1 MNHEY, CDR2 SVGAGI. This CDR3 has 13 residues. V lost 6 bases and J lost 3, with 9 bases in between. The CDR3 coding sequence is TGTGCCAGCAGAGGACAGTCCAATCAGCCCCAGCATTTT. It translates to CASRGQSNQPQHF.

The chain couples TRBV2 to TRBJ1-5; 12 nucleotides match TRBD1. V gave up 8 bases and J gave up 5 bases; unmatched junction bases: 4. This CDR3 is built from 14 residues. In germline, CDR1 is SNHLY, CDR2 FYNNEI. CDR3 DNA sequence: TGTGCCAGCCTGGGACAGGGGGCGGATCAGCCCCAGCATTTT. This codes for CASLGQGADQPQHF. The full variable domain, its missing parts supplied by reference TRBV2 and TRBJ1-5, is EPEVTQTPSHQVTQMGQEVILRCVPISNHLYFYWYRQILGQKVEFLVSFYNNEISEKSEIFDDQFSVERPDGSNFTLKIRSTKLEDSAMYFCASLGQGADQPQHFGDGTRLSIL.

This clone has more than one count but fewer than ten. V is TRBV30 and J is TRBJ1-5; no definite D call. The CDR3 runs to 15 residues. Per germline, CDR1 GTSNPN and CDR2 SVGIG (reference sequence). With 3 bases removed from V and 0 bases from J, the gap between germline ends came to 12 bases. CDR3 region: CAWSLGLNSNQPQHF. DNA for the CDR3: TGTGCCTGGAGCCTTGGACTCAATAGCAATCAGCCCCAGCATTTT.

This chain links TRBV13 with TRBJ2-2; 13 bases are a match to TRBD2. Germline lookup yields CDR1 PRHDT and CDR2 FYEKMQ (reference sequence). The trim removed 3 bases at V and 8 bases at J, leaving 3 bases unmatched. The length of the CDR3 is 15 residues. The CDR3 sequence is CASSLGLAGIGELFF. CDR3 nucleotide sequence: TGTGCCAGCAGCTTGGGACTAGCGGGGATAGGGGAGCTGTTTTTT.

This rearrangement joins TRBV2 to TRBJ1-5; 7 bases align to TRBD1. CDR3 length: 15 amino acids. Unmatched junction bases numbered 9, after V lost 5 bases and J lost 5 bases. The germline V gene encodes CDR1 SNHLY and CDR2 FYNNEI. The CDR3 region has the DNA TGTGCCAGCAGTCCTCAACAGGGGCCGTATCAGCCCCAGCATTTT. It codes for CASSPQQGPYQPQHF. The full variable domain, in which reference TRBV2 and TRBJ1-5 provide the parts outside the CDR3, is EPEVTQTPSHQVTQMGQEVILRCVPISNHLYFYWYRQILGQKVEFLVSFYNNEISEKSEIFDDQFSVERPDGSNFTLKIRSTKLEDSAMYFCASSPQQGPYQPQHFGDGTRLSIL.

This clone appeared once. V and J are TRBV19 and TRBJ1-1, with D perhaps matching TRBD1 (6 bases). The CDR3 is made up of 15 amino acids. Germline V lookup: CDR1 LNHDA, CDR2 SQIVND (reference sequence). The germline V and J ends were trimmed by 6 bases and 0 bases, with 14 bases remaining between them. Written as DNA, the CDR3 is TGTGCCAGTAGCAAAGGACAGAGAATGAACACTGAAGCTTTCTTT. Protein: CASSKGQRMNTEAFF. The whole variable domain, remainder taken from reference TRBV19 and TRBJ1-1, is DGGITQSPKYLFRKEGQNVTLSCEQNLNHDAMYWYRQDPGQGLRLIYYSQIVNDFQKGDIAEGYSVSREKKESFPLTVTSAQKNPTAFYLCASSKGQRMNTEAFFGQGTRLTVV.

This clone was detected only once. The same CDR3 can be traced to other DNA sequences in this sample. V and J are TRBV2 and TRBJ2-6; TRBD1 agrees at 7 bases. The V gene end was trimmed by 2 bases and the J gene end by 2 bases; junction bases not matched to a gene: 0. The V gene's germline CDR1 is SNHLY and CDR2 FYNNEI. The CDR3 loop spans 15 amino acids. The CDR3 DNA sequence: TGTGCCAGCAGTGAAACAGGGGCTGGGGCCAACGTCCTGACTTTC. This translates into CASSETGAGANVLTF. Using reference TRBV2 and TRBJ2-6 for the parts outside the CDR3, the full variable domain is EPEVTQTPSHQVTQMGQEVILRCVPISNHLYFYWYRQILGQKVEFLVSFYNNEISEKSEIFDDQFSVERPDGSNFTLKIRSTKLEDSAMYFCASSETGAGANVLTFGAGSRLTVL.

The genes are TRBV11-2 and TRBJ2-5; the D gene is possibly TRBD2 (6 bases). The CDR3 covers 14 residues. CDR1 SGHAT and CDR2 FQNNGV come from the germline V gene. Trimming shortened V by 5 bases and J by 5 bases, and 15 bases separated the two germline ends. The CDR3 region is CASSDAGRWETQYF. Written as DNA, the CDR3 is TGTGCCAGCAGCGACGCGGGGCGCTGGGAGACCCAGTACTTC.

This sequence joins TRBV5-1 and TRBJ2-7, with TRBD2 matching over 9 bases. Per the germline V gene, CDR1 is SGHRS and CDR2 is YFSETQ. J was trimmed by 4 bases and V by 4 bases; bases with no gene match: 9. The CDR3 length is 15 residues. CDR3 sequence reads: CASSTASGTVYEQYF. CDR3 DNA: TGCGCCAGCAGCACAGCTAGCGGGACGGTATACGAGCAGTACTTC.

V gene TRBV9 combines with J gene TRBJ1-2, with 8 bases identical to TRBD1. Germline trimming cut 1 base from V and 8 bases from J; bases unmatched to any gene: 10. The CDR3 has 15 residues. Germline CDR1 and CDR2: SGDLS and YYNGEE. CDR3: CASSVRQGAERGYTF. Written as DNA, the CDR3 is TGTGCCAGCAGCGTACGGCAGGGGGCCGAAAGGGGCTACACCTTC.

The chain is built from TRBV16 and TRBJ1-1, with 10 bases aligning to TRBD1. V lost 4 bases to trimming and J lost 7 bases; unmatched junction nucleotides: 9. This CDR3 has 15 residues. Germline values: CDR1 KGHSY, CDR2 FQNENV. CDR3 loop: CASSPLGQGQGEAFF. The CDR3 DNA reads TGTGCCAGCAGCCCACTGGGACAGGGGCAGGGTGAAGCTTTCTTT. The entire variable domain, with the rest obtained from reference TRBV16 and TRBJ1-1, is as follows: GEEVAQTPKHLVRGEGQKAKLYCAPIKGHSYVFWYQQVLKNEFKFLISFQNENVFDETGMPKERFSAKCLPNSPCSLEIQATKLEDSAVYFCASSPLGQGQGEAFFGQGTRLTVV.

The genes are TRBV4-1 and TRBJ2-3; 10 nucleotides line up with TRBD2. The CDR3 runs to 16 residues. The junction had 9 bases not matched to a gene; V was cut back by 7 bases and J by 2 bases. CDR1 is MGHRA, CDR2 YSYEKL, per germline. The CDR3 DNA sequence: TGCGCCAGCACCAAAGGAGGGACTAGCGCCACAGATACGCAGTATTTT. The encoded protein is CASTKGGTSATDTQYF.

The chain carries TRBV7-2 and TRBJ2-3; 7 bases are shared with TRBD1. CDR3 length: 14 amino acids. Germline CDR1 reads SGHTA; CDR2 reads FQGNSA. V lost 6 bases, J lost 6 bases, and 9 bases stayed unmatched. This chain's CDR3 is CASRNSKQGDTQYF. CDR3 sequence (DNA): TGTGCCAGCAGGAACTCCAAACAGGGGGATACGCAGTATTTT.

About this clone itself: Relative to the germline gene, one junction end is altered; a read error may explain this. The chain combines TRBV5-6 with TRBJ2-2, with 10 nucleotides matching TRBD1. Germline V gene data show CDR1 as SGHDT and CDR2 as YYEEEE. This CDR3 contains 14 residues. CDR3 in DNA: TGTGCCAGCAGTTTGGGACAGGGGACCGGGGAGCTGTTTTTT. Encoded protein: CASSLGQGTGELFF.

This chain connects TRBV19 to TRBJ2-1; 10 nucleotides agree with TRBD1. Germline V gives CDR1 LNHDA, CDR2 SQIVND (reference sequence). With V trimmed by 7 bases and J by 8 bases, 8 bases remained unmatched. The CDR3 covers 14 residues. The chain's CDR3 is CASNSGTGVHEQFF. The CDR3 bases are TGTGCCAGTAACTCCGGGACAGGGGTTCATGAGCAGTTCTTC.

V and J are TRBV4-3 and TRBJ2-5; D possibly corresponds to TRBD2 (6 bases). Trimming cost V 0 bases and J 5 bases, with 13 bases left between them. The CDR3 totals 15 residues. Germline-derived CDR1 and CDR2 are LGHNA and YSLEER. The CDR3 coding sequence is TGCGCCAGCAGCCAAGATACTGGACTATGGGAGACCCAGTACTTC. Translation gives CASSQDTGLWETQYF.

This sequence joins TRBV6-2 or TRBV6-3 and TRBJ2-3; 9 bases line up with TRBD1. The CDR3 contains 17 residues. The V gene's germline CDR1 is MNHEY and CDR2 SVGEGT. The trim removed 2 bases at V and 3 bases at J, leaving 9 bases unmatched. CDR3 sequence: CASSYTPGQGVTDTQYF. The CDR3 coding sequence is TGTGCCAGCAGTTACACACCGGGACAGGGTGTGACAGATACGCAGTATTTT.

The chain is built from TRBV6-2 or TRBV6-3 and TRBJ2-6; D is perhaps TRBD2 (6 bases). V was trimmed by 4 bases and J by 2 bases, leaving 15 bases between them. The CDR3 has 17 amino acids. Germline V CDR1 and CDR2: MNHEY, SVGEGT. As DNA, the CDR3 is TGTGCCAGCAGTTGGCCAGGGAGGTCGGCTGGGGCCAACGTCCTGACTTTC. It encodes CASSWPGRSAGANVLTF.

This clone showed up just a few times. This CDR3 is CASSGTGGLNQPQHF. The CDR3 nucleotides are TGTGCCAGTAGCGGGACAGGGGGACTCAATCAGCCCCAGCATTTT. The rearrangement joins TRBV19 to TRBJ1-5; 11 nucleotides line up with TRBD1. In germline, CDR1 is LNHDA, CDR2 SQIVND (reference sequence). This CDR3 spans 15 amino acids. V lost 6 bases, J lost 3 bases, and 4 bases stayed unmatched.

The V and J genes are TRBV7-2 and TRBJ2-5; D might be TRBD2 (5 bases). Germline values: CDR1 SGHTA, CDR2 FQGNSA. The CDR3 runs to 13 residues. V was shortened by 4 bases and J by 0 bases, with 6 bases between the two germline ends. Here the CDR3 reads CASSSGDQETQYF. CDR3 in DNA: TGTGCCAGCAGCTCCGGGGACCAAGAGACCCAGTACTTC.

This clone was seen only a few times. This chain's CDR3 is CAWSPIAGWTGELFF. The CDR3 coding sequence is TGTGCCTGGAGTCCTATAGCGGGTTGGACCGGGGAGCTGTTTTTT. The chain carries TRBV30 and TRBJ2-2; 7 bases match TRBD2. This CDR3 comprises 15 residues. Germline lookup yields CDR1 GTSNPN and CDR2 SVGIG (reference sequence). J was trimmed by 5 bases and V by 2 bases; bases with no gene match: 8.

The rearrangement uses TRBV7-2 and TRBJ1-4, with a tentative D call TRBD1 (5 bases). Germline loops: CDR1 SGHTA, CDR2 FQGNSA. V was cut by 2 bases and J by 8 bases, with 12 bases left in between. The CDR3 is 14 amino acids. CDR3 bases: TGTGCCAGCAGCTTATGGGGCGGGAGAGAAAAACTGTTTTTT. It yields the protein CASSLWGGREKLFF.